Listed below are T cell receptor beta chains from one sample, sequenced in a study of blood T cell repertoires in COVID-19. Sequencing used immunoSEQ multiplex PCR; TCRdb keeps in-frame clones, though not all of them. The repertoire has 430,000 or so clones, about 88% of them found once; the top ten carry about 1.4%. The source material was PBMCs or T cells enriched from blood (not recorded which). The origin of the receptors is a young woman who had been exposed to COVID-19. CDR3s include the opening cysteine and the closing phenylalanine or tryptophan. Clone size is not always given. Where it is, it says once, few, many or a class for expanded clones.

v_call	cdr3_length	j_call	clone_size	cdr3_aa
TRBV7-2	16	TRBJ2-2	.	CASSPRGARGTGELFF
TRBV6-5	12	TRBJ2-7	.	CASSYRGFEQYF
TRBV6-4	14	TRBJ2-2	.	CASRSDRTTGELFF
TRBV18	16	TRBJ2-7	.	CASSPTKGEGPYEQYF
TRBV9	15	TRBJ1-4	once	CASSVRTGLNEKLFF
TRBV29-1	12	TRBJ1-3	.	CSVVSSGNTIYF
TRBV28	16	TRBJ1-4	.	CASSWASISTNEKLFF
TRBV2	14	TRBJ2-7	few	CASSVGTGGNEQYF
TRBV28	15	TRBJ2-7	.	CASRSTSGFSYEQYF
TRBV4-3	16	TRBJ2-6	.	CASSQDETSGANVLTF
TRBV14	13	TRBJ1-6	.	CASSQVGYSPLHF
TRBV2	15	TRBJ2-3	.	CASMNSGGSTDTQYF
TRBV28	13	TRBJ1-2	.	CASSLSTGEGYTF
TRBV2	15	TRBJ1-2	.	CASSEGTGMGYGYTF
TRBV10-3	15	TRBJ2-5	.	CAISFGQGAGETQYF
TRBV4-1	15	TRBJ1-4	.	CASSPGWRDGEKLFF
TRBV28	15	TRBJ2-7	.	CASSGGQASSYEQYF
TRBV5-5	17	TRBJ1-5	.	CASCLAAGGGRRQPQHF
TRBV5-1	15	TRBJ1-4	.	CASSLGTPKYEKLFF
TRBV7-9	14	TRBJ1-3	.	CASSDTGKGNTIYF
TRBV7-9	13	TRBJ1-1	.	CASNPTGNTEAFF
TRBV27	14	TRBJ2-1	.	CASSLPLAGNEQFF
TRBV7-9	16	TRBJ2-1	.	CASSPWTSGAYNEQFF
TRBV6-5	14	TRBJ2-7	few	CASSLAGGPYEQYF
TRBV7-9	12	TRBJ2-5	.	CASSPPEKTQYF
TRBV4-1	15	TRBJ1-5	.	CASSQELGSNQPQHF
TRBV25-1	16	TRBJ1-2	.	CASSERWTALPYGYTF
TRBV6-5	12	TRBJ1-1	.	CASSSGQLGAFF
TRBV28	14	TRBJ1-3	few	CASGTTGGRDTIYF
TRBV4-1	14	TRBJ1-4	.	CASSQESGSEKLFF
TRBV6-1	16	TRBJ1-5	once	CASSELPQGNNQPQHF
TRBV5-1	14	TRBJ2-3	.	CAGAAGTGPDTQYF
TRBV5-5	15	TRBJ2-5	.	CASSLKGGWQETQYF
TRBV7-9	13	TRBJ1-2	.	CASSLGLPDGYTF
TRBV19	14	TRBJ1-6	.	CASSLLEINSPLHF
TRBV25-1	14	TRBJ1-6	.	CASSADRGNSPLHF
TRBV4-3	19	TRBJ2-1	.	CASSQEFRASGGRYNEQFF
TRBV4-2	15	TRBJ2-5	.	CASSQGSRGQETQYF
TRBV7-9	16	TRBJ2-7	.	CASSSYRGRRTHEQYF
TRBV7-2	16	TRBJ1-2	.	CASSRPTRGFNYGYTF
TRBV7-2	15	TRBJ2-7	.	CASSQGLAGGSEQYF
TRBV2	16	TRBJ1-6	.	CASKRNLGSYNSPLHF
TRBV4-1	12	TRBJ2-1	.	CASSLTYNEQFF
TRBV7-2	15	TRBJ2-1	.	CASSLTSGDYNEQFF
TRBV28	15	TRBJ2-3	.	CASSRPRGQGDTQYF
TRBV6-6	17	TRBJ1-6	.	CASSPFETGPYNSPLHF
TRBV11-3	13	TRBJ2-1	medium-sized	CASSSLNGNEQFF
TRBV19	14	TRBJ1-2	.	CASSIGERNYGYTF
TRBV5-1	14	TRBJ1-1	.	CASSLPGVNTEAFF
TRBV13	16	TRBJ2-5	.	CASSLAASGGQETQYF
TRBV28	13	TRBJ1-1	.	CASSLYKSTEAFF
TRBV10-1	14	TRBJ2-7	few	CASSPGLAVAEQYF
TRBV11-1	15	TRBJ2-5	once	CASSPRDRGQETQYF
TRBV10-3	15	TRBJ1-2	.	CAISEPEDRFYGYTF
TRBV9	15	TRBJ2-7	.	CASSVGASGRTEQYF